This TCR beta chain was identified during a study of cytomegalovirus exposure and HLA in healthy donors. Study-wide findings and caveats: Donors were assumed by presence/absence analyses to have roughly uniform sequencing depth.

The primer mix had 60 Vbeta and 13 Jbeta primers. Using immunoSEQ multiplex PCR, the repertoire was profiled, and TCRdb retains in-frame clones only, with some absent. The sample lists around 160,000 clones, around 68% seen once, with less than 1.5% in the top ten. Germline V CDR1 and CDR2: MGHRA, YSYEKL. CDR3 length: 16 residues. The V and J ends lost 0 bases and 8 bases respectively, with 16 bases between them. With respect to this clone: The antigen remains undetermined.

The sequenced sample consisted of PBMCs. The receptor comes from a man in his fifties or sixties in good health and CMV-seronegative. This chain connects TRBV4-1 to TRBJ1-4; D unresolved. This CDR3 reads CASSQDDYTELEKLFF. CDR3 DNA sequence: TGCGCCAGCAGCCAAGATGACTACACGGAACTAGAAAAACTGTTTTTT.